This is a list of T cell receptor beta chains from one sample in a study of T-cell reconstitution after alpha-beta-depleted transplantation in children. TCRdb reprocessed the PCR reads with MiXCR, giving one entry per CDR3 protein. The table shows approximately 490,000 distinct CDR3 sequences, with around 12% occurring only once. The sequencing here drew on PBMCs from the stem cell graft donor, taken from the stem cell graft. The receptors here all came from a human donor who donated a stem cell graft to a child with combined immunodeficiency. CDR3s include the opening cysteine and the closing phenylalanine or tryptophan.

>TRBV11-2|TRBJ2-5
CASSLGGYRRETQYF
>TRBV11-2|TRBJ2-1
CASSLRDGYNEQFF
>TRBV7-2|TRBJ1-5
CASSLRGAVSNQPQHF
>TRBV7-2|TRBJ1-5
CASSLIPRSGQPQHF
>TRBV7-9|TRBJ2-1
CASSLALGHEQFF
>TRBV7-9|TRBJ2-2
CASSLVAPTGELFF
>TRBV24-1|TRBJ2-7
CAASDYQQCKGRDRVYYEQYF
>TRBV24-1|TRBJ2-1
CATSDPTSGRPYNEQFF
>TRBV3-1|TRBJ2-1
CASSQALAGVNEQFF
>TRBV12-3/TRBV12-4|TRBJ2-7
CASSSALTGIAGEQYF
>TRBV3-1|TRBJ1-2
CASSDEYYGYTF
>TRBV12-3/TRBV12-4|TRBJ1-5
CASSPDLWTGDQPQHF
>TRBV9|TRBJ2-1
CASSVRDRDYEQFF
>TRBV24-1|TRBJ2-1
CATSDSGPNRGNRQFF
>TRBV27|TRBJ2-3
CASRLGDTQYF
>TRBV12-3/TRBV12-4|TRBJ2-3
CASSRTSTITDTQYF
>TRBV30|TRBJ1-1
CAWSVGGVAEAFF
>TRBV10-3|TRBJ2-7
CAISESSGYSPYEQYF
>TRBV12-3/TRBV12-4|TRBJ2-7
CASSFGTTYEQYF
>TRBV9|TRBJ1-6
CASSVVENSPLHF
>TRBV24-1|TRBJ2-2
CATSGDSMELFF
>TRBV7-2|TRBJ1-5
CASSLWTGKGAQHF